This TCR beta chain was profiled in a study of CD8 T cells in ankylosing spondylitis. Notes on the study in general: Ankylosing spondylitis blood appeared to be characterized by a TCR beta motif of under 10 highly homologous variants.

TCRdb passed the 5' RACE reads through MiXCR, listing each CDR3 protein once. In the table there are about 390,000 distinct CDR3 sequences, 20% to 25% of which are singletons. V lost 6 bases and J lost 9; bases outside the gene matches: 11. The germline CDR1 and CDR2 sequences are DFQATT and SNEGSKA (reference sequence). The CDR3 sequence is 15 residues long. To note about this clonotype: Its antigen is undetermined.

The V gene is TRBV20-1, the J gene TRBJ2-1, with 13 nucleotides matching TRBD2. The receptor was isolated from a male donor with ankylosing spondylitis. Sequencing was performed on blood, either unsorted or a sorted T cell fraction (not recorded which). This CDR3 is CSAWTSGSVGSEQFF. The CDR3 coding sequence is TGCAGTGCGTGGACTAGCGGGAGCGTGGGCAGTGAGCAGTTCTTC.